This TCR beta chain came from a study of shared clonotypes between healthy human individuals. Study results and caveats: It was expected that sequencing depth would affect clonotype sharing among donors.

The split of CD4+ cells yielded CD45RA+ naive and CD45RA-negative memory subsets. CDR1 and CDR2 (germline): SGHTA, FQGNSA. Losses at the gene ends were 5 bases for V and 8 bases for J; bases not matched to a gene: 3. The CDR3 is 14 amino acids. Details on this clone: Its antigen is currently unknown. Other DNA sequences from this sample encode an identical CDR3 as well.

In the source study's methods: For the immunoSEQ data, sequences were junction-only without quality scores, so filtering differed. The repertoire was sequenced with immunoSEQ multiplex PCR; TCRdb's copy has only in-frame clones and lacks some. Clonal size and the V and J genes are those of that table, whereas D and trimming came from the DNA. Of about 1 million clones in the sample, roughly 70% were seen once. Sequenced input: memory CD4+ T cells sorted from blood. Subset given: CD45RA-negative fraction. This sequence joins TRBV7-2 and TRBJ1-4, with 12 bases lining up with TRBD1. The receptor's source is a man between 18 and 35 years old in good health. The chain's CDR3 is CASSPGQGAEKLFF. The CDR3 DNA follows: TGTGCCAGCAGCCCGGGACAGGGGGCCGAAAAACTGTTTTTT.